Reported below is one TCR beta chain. CDR1 SGHDT and CDR2 YYEEEE come from the germline V gene. V shed 2 bases and J 9 bases; nucleotides not matched to a gene: 6. The CDR3 runs 15 residues. This sample was included in a study of blood T cell repertoires in COVID-19. In the original processing: It was from reference gene primer amplification that nucleated cell counts were estimated. The assay was immunoSEQ multiplex PCR, and TCRdb's table has in-frame clones only and misses some. V and J calls and clone size are those listed in that table; D and trimming were worked out from the DNA. The data hold nearly 350,000 clones, with around nine tenths observed a single time.

Sequenced input: peripheral blood. This chain uses TRBV5-6 with TRBJ1-6; 9 nucleotides match TRBD1. The clonotype comes from a woman aged 18 to 35 who had recovered from COVID-19. The CDR3: CASSLRTGVGSPLHF. CDR3 DNA sequence: TGTGCCAGCAGCTTACGGACAGGGGTTGGTTCACCCCTCCACTTT. Using reference TRBV5-6 and TRBJ1-6 for the parts outside the CDR3, the full variable domain is DAGVTQSPTHLIKTRGQQVTLRCSPKSGHDTVSWYQQALGQGPQFIFQYYEEEERQRGNFPDRFSGHQFPNYSSELNVNALLLGDSALYLCASSLRTGVGSPLHFGNGTRLTVT.